The sequence of this T cell receptor beta chain was determined in a study of T cell responses to AZD1222 COVID-19 vaccine (dated by TCRdb to 2020 to 2023). Some background on the complete study: AZD1222 recipients whose second dose came at about 4 weeks and those whose second dose came at about 12 weeks were combined into one group, since spike-specific TCR depth and breadth did not differ between the two schedules. TCR sequencing covered fewer than 250 trial participants: 207 given two doses of AZD1222 and some 25 given two doses of MenACWY control vaccine. Trial participants were enrolled by age into 18-55, 56-69 and 70-plus year subgroups, with approximately 160, 26 and 62 TCR-sequenced participants respectively.

The CDR3 regions of human TCRbeta chains were subjected to immunosequencing. The published analysis was carried out like this. Repertoire TCRs were checked for matches against a reference library of SARS-CoV-2-specific TCRs that had been generated using the MIRA antigen-specificity platform. Breadth was defined as the fraction of unique TCRs that were SARS-CoV-2-associated. Depth was defined as the fraction of total T cells that were SARS-CoV-2-associated. Using the MIRA data, every spike-specific TCR was mapped to the spike region that the TCR reacted to and assigned to either a CD4 or a CD8 class. Log10-transformed breadth and depth values were compared by one-way ANOVA with Sidak's multiple comparisons tests. What TCRdb holds here is the immuneACCESS table cut down to in-frame rearrangements. Part of the clones is not present; checked against another copy, under half of the missing clones reflect an unresolved V gene, and the others are unexplained. Clone size and V and J calls were adopted from that table, with D and trimming inferred from the DNA. The sample table contains roughly 80,000 clones; only one count was recorded for roughly 90% of them. The ten largest make up 3.5% to 5% of the sample.

The sample's time point label, in plain terms: baseline before first vaccination. The vaccinee samples were drawn from two UK trials, COV001 and COV002, one of which was a single-blind randomized controlled phase 2/3 trial testing AZD1222 (ChAdOx1 nCoV-19) in healthy adults. For TCRbeta chain sequencing, PBMC samples were collected from trial participants at day 0 and at day 28 after the second dose. About this clone: Its antigen is still unknown. Base qualities are missing; no much larger clone stands one base away.

The investigation overall reported the following: No day 14 peak-response samples were available, so repertoires were characterized only after the peak T cell response. Participants were mostly white British and included more females than males, and it was suggested by the authors that clonal diversity may have been underestimated. Reportedly, close to half of the unique spike-specific TCRs recognized epitopes lying outside the regions that are mutated in the B.1.351 and B.1.1.7 variants. Conclusions about previously exposed vaccinees were limited because only a handful of AZD1222 recipients were SARS-CoV-2 seropositive at baseline. CD4 TCRs associated with the vaccine covered the entire spike protein, and the dominant responses were in regions 160-218 and 743-854. The 56-69-year group was small, and its depth increase did not reach significance, likely because of low power. A significant rise in spike-specific TCR breadth and depth was observed after two AZD1222 doses relative to day 0 and relative to MenACWY recipients.

This TCR derives from an adult in good health. The material sequenced was peripheral blood, taken on day 0 of AZD1222 vaccination.

The base sequence is TGTGCCAGCAGCGTAGAGACAGGGGGAAACACCGGGGAGCTGTTTTTT. This translates into CASSVETGGNTGELFF. The sequence joins TRBV9 to TRBJ2-2; TRBD1 agrees with 9 junctional bases. Trimming removed 0 bases from V and 2 bases from J; the gene matches leave 2 bases unexplained. The germline V gene gives CDR1 as SGDLS and CDR2 as YYNGEE. The CDR3 has 16 amino acids, counting the end cysteine and phenylalanine. Only CDR3 DNA is held: 48 bases, read in frame from base 1.